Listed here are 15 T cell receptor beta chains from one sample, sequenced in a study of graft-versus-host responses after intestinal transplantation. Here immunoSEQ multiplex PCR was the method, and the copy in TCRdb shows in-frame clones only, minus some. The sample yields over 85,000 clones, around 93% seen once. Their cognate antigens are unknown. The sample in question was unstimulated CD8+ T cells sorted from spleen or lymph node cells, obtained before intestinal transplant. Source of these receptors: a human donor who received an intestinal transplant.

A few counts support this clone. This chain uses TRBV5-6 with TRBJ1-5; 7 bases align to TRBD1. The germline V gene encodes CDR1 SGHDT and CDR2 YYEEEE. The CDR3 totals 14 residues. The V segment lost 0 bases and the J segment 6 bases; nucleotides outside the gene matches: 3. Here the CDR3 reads CASSLGQGGQPQHF. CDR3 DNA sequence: TGTGCCAGCAGCTTGGGACAGGGTGGTCAGCCCCAGCATTTT. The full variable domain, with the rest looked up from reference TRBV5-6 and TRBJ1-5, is DAGVTQSPTHLIKTRGQQVTLRCSPKSGHDTVSWYQQALGQGPQFIFQYYEEEERQRGNFPDRFSGHQFPNYSSELNVNALLLGDSALYLCASSLGQGGQPQHFGDGTRLSIL.

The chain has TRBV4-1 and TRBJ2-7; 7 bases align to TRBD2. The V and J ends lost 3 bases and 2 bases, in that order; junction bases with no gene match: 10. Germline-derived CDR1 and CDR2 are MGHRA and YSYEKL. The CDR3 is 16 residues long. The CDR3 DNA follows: TGCGCCAGCAGCCACCGCCCGGGACTAAATCCCTACGAGCAGTACTTC. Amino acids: CASSHRPGLNPYEQYF.

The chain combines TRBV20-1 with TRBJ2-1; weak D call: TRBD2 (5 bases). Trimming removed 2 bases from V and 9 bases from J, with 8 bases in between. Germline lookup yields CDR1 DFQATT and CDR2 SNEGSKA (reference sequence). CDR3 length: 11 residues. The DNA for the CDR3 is TGCAGTGCTAGATTGCGGGTTGAGCAGTTCTTC. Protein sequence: CSARLRVEQFF.

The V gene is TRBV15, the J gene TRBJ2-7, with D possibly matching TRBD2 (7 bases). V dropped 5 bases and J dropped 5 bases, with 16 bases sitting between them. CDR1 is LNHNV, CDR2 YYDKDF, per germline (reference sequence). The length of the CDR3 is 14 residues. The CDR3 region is CATSVVGGGHEQYF. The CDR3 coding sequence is TGTGCCACCAGCGTAGTAGGGGGGGGTCACGAGCAGTACTTC.

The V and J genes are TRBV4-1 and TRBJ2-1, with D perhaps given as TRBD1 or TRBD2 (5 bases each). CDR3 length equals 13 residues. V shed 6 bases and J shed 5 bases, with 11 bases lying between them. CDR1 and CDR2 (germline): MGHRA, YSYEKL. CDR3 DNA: TGCGCCAGCAGTTCCGGGGCAGACAATGAGCAGTTCTTC. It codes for CASSSGADNEQFF.

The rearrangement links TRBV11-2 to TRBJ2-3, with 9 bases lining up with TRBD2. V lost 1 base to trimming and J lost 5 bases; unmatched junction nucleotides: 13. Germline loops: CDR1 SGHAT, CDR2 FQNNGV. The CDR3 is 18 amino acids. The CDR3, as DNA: TGTGCCAGCAGCTTAGTCCGTTCGCGGGAGGGCCAGGGAGATACGCAGTATTTT. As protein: CASSLVRSREGQGDTQYF.

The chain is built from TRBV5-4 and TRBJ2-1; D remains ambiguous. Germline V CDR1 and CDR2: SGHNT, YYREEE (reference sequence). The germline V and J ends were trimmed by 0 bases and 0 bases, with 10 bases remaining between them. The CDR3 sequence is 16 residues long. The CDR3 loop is CASSLGASSSYNEQFF. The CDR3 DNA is TGTGCCAGCAGCTTGGGTGCCTCCAGCTCCTACAATGAGCAGTTCTTC.

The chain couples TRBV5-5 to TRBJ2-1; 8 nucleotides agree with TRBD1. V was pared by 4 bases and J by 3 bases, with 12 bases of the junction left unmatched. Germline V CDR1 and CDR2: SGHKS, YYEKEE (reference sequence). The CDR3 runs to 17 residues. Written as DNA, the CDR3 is TGTGCCAGCAGCCCCGGTGGGCAGGGGGCCTTCTACAATGAGCAGTTCTTC. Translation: CASSPGGQGAFYNEQFF.

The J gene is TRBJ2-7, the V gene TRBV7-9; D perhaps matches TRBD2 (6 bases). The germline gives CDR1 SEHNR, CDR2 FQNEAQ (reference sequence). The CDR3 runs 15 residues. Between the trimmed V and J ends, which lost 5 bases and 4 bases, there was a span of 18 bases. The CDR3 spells CASSPESAGRYEQYF. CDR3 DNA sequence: TGTGCCAGCAGCCCGGAGTCCGCGGGAAGGTACGAGCAGTACTTC.

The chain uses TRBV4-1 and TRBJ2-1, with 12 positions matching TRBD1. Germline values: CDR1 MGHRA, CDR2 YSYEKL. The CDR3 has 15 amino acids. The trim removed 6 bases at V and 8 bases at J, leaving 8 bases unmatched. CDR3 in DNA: TGCGCCAGCAGTCTCACGGGACAGGGGGCCGATGAGCAGTTCTTC. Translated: CASSLTGQGADEQFF.

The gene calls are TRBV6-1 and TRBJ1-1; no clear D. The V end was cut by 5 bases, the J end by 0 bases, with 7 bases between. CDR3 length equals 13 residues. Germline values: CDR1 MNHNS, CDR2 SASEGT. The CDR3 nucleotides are TGTGCCAGCAGTTTAGCGTTGAACACTGAAGCTTTCTTT. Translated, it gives CASSLALNTEAFF.

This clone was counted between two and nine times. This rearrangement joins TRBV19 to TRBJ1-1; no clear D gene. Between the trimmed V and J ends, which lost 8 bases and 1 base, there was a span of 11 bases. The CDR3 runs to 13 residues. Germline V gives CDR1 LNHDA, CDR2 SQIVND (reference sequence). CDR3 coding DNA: TGTGCCAGTTCTCTAGCCCAGAACACTGAAGCTTTCTTT. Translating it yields CASSLAQNTEAFF.

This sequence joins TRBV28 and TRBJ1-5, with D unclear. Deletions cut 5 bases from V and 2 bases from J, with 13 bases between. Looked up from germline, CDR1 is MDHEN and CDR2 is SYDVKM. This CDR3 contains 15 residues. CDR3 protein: CASSPQVGGNQPQHF. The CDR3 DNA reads TGTGCCAGCAGTCCGCAGGTTGGTGGCAATCAGCCCCAGCATTTT. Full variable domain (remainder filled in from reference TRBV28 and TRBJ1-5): DVKVTQSSRYLVKRTGEKVFLECVQDMDHENMFWYRQDPGLGLRLIYFSYDVKMKEKGDIPEGYSVSREKKERFSLILESASTNQTSMYLCASSPQVGGNQPQHFGDGTRLSIL.

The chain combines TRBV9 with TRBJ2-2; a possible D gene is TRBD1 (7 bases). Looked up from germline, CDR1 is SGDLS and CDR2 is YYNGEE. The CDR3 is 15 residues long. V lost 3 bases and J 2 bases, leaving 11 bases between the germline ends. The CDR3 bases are TGTGCCAGCAGCGCAGGAGGGGGCAACACCGGGGAGCTGTTTTTT. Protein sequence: CASSAGGGNTGELFF.

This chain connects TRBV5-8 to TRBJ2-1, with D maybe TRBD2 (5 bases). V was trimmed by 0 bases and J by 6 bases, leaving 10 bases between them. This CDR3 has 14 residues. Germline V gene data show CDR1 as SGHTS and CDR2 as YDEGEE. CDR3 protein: CASSLVAGINEQFF. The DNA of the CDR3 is TGTGCCAGCAGCTTGGTCGCCGGGATCAATGAGCAGTTCTTC.